This T cell receptor beta chain derives from a study of T cell responses to AZD1222 COVID-19 vaccine. General study points: The donor cohort was predominantly white British with a female majority, and clonal diversity may have been underestimated. The peak T cell response came first, and repertoires were sampled only after it.

About this clone: Its antigen remains unknown.

Profiling relied on immunoSEQ multiplex PCR, and the TCRdb table lists in-frame clones only, not all of them. Among 45,000 to 65,000 clones listed, about 87% were seen once. The sequenced sample was peripheral blood, obtained on day 0 of AZD1222 vaccination. The sequence was collected from an adult in good health.

The DNA for the CDR3 is TGCGCCAGCAGCCAAGAGGGGGTCCCTGGAAACACCATATATTTT. This gives the protein CASSQEGVPGNTIYF. V is TRBV4-1 and J is TRBJ1-3, with D maybe TRBD1 (5 bases). From germline, CDR1 is MGHRA and CDR2 YSYEKL. Trimming cost V 0 bases and J 2 bases, with 8 bases left between them. The CDR3 spans 15 residues.